This T cell receptor beta chain appears in the sequencing data of a study of shared clonotypes between healthy human individuals. This CDR3 spans 14 amino acids. Trimming took 1 base from V and 4 from J; bases not matched to a gene: 3. In germline, CDR1 is MNHNS, CDR2 SASEGT. As concerns this clone: Antigen: not known.

Data came from immunoSEQ multiplex PCR; TCRdb stores just in-frame clones and leaves some out. This table holds just over 2,000,000 clones, over 85% found once. Findings and limits, study-wide: Represented genetic and exposure-history diversity was restricted by having few donors.

The naive CD8 population came from CD45RO-negative cells selected for CCR7, without terminally differentiated effector memory CD45RA+ cells. J is TRBJ2-5 and V is TRBV6-1; 7 bases map to TRBD1. The sequence was obtained from a man between 18 and 29 years old in good health. Sequencing input: naive CD8+ T cells sorted from blood. The CDR3 reads CASSEGDSRETQYF. Here the CDR3 DNA reads TGTGCCAGCAGTGAAGGGGACAGCCGAGAGACCCAGTACTTC.